The source of this T cell receptor (beta chain) is a study of cytomegalovirus exposure and HLA in healthy donors. Primers included in the PCR were 60 Vbeta and 13 Jbeta primers. Assay used: immunoSEQ multiplex PCR; TCRdb lists only in-frame clones, some missing. This repertoire comprises approximately 120,000 clones; its ten largest clones make up roughly 2%. This receptor was obtained from a woman aged 55 to 70 in good health and CMV-seronegative. Material for sequencing was PBMCs.

This CDR3 is CASSLGQGLLYGYTF. DNA for the CDR3: TGTGCCAGCAGTTTAGGGCAGGGACTACTCTATGGCTACACCTTC. The chain recombines TRBV27 with TRBJ1-2; perhaps TRBD1 as D (5 bases). The CDR3 extends over 15 amino acids. Trimming took 2 bases from V and 4 from J, leaving 14 bases between them. The germline V gene has CDR1 MNHEY and CDR2 SMNVEV (reference sequence).